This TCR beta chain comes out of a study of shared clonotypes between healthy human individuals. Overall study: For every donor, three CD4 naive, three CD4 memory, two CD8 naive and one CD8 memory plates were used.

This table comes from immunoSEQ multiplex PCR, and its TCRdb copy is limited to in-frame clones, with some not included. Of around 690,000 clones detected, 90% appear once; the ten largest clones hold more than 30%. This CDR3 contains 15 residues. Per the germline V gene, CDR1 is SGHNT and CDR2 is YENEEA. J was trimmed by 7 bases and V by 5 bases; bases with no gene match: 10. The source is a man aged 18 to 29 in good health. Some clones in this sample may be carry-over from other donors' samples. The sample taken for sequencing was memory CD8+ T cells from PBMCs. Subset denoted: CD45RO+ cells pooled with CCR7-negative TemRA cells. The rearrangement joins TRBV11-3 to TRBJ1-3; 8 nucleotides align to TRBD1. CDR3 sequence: CASSANRGTGNTIYF. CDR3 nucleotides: TGTGCCAGCAGCGCCAACAGGGGGACGGGGAACACCATATATTTT.